The sample holds one count of the clone carrying this T cell receptor (beta chain). The data stem from a study of Ad26.COV2.S vaccination and SARS-CoV-2 variants. Looking at the study overall: Within the COV1001 Ad26.COV2.S trial arm, the donor was enrolled. Each vaccinee took Ad26.COV2.S intramuscularly, once or twice 56 days apart.

The CDR3 runs 17 residues. CDR1 and CDR2 (germline): MNHEY, SVGEGT. Trimming removed 5 bases from V and 4 bases from J; junction bases left unmatched: 11. Treatment meaning: roughly 19 received Ad26.COV2.S at low or high dose, single or two shots; about 5 received placebo; per-sample allocation not given. Sampling occurred on day 63 after the first vaccine or placebo injection. Repertoires were generated with immunoSEQ multiplex PCR, while TCRdb's copy carries only in-frame clones and drops some. The profile covers some 350,000 clones, with roughly 90% appearing a single time and approximately 5.8% taken by the ten largest.

The chain recombines TRBV6-2 or TRBV6-3 with TRBJ2-5, with 12 bases matching TRBD2. This receptor was identified in a person between 18 and 59 years old who received the Ad26.COV2.S COVID-19 vaccine or a placebo. The sample here was peripheral blood, taken in a trial of Ad26.COV2.S vaccine versus placebo. CDR3 DNA: TGTGCCAGCAGTCCGACTAGCGGGGGTTTATTCGGAGAGACCCAGTACTTC. The encoded protein is CASSPTSGGLFGETQYF.